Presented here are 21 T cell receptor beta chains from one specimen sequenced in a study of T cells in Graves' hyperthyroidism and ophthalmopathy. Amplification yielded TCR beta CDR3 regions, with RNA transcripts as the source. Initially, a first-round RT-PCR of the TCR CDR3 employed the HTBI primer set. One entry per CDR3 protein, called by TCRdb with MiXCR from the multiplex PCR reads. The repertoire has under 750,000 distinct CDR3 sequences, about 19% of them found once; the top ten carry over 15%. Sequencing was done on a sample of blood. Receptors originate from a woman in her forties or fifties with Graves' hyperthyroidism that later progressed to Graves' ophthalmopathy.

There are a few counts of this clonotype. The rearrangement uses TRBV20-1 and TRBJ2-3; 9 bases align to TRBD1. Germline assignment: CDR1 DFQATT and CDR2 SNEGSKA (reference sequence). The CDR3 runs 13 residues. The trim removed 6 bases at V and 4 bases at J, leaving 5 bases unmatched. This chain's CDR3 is CSASRDRADTQYF. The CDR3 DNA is TGCAGTGCGTCCCGGGACAGGGCAGATACGCAGTATTTT.

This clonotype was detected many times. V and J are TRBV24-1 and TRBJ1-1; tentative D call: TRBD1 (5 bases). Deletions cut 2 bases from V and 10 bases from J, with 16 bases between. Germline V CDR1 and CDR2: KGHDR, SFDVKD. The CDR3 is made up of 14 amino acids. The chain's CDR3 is CATSDSGTLEGAFF. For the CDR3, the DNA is TGTGCCACCAGTGATTCCGGGACCCTGGAAGGAGCTTTCTTT.

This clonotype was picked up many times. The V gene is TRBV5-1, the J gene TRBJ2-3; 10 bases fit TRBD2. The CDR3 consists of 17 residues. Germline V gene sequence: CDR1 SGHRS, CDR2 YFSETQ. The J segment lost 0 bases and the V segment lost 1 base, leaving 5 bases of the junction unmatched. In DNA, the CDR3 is TGCGCCAGCAGCTTGAAAGCGGGGGGGCTCAGCACAGATACGCAGTATTTT. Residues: CASSLKAGGLSTDTQYF.

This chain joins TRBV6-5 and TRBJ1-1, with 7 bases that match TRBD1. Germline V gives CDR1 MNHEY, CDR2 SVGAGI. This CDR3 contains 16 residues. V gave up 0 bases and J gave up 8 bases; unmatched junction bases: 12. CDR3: CASSYSGGRIYAEAFF. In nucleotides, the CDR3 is TGTGCCAGCAGTTACTCAGGGGGCAGGATCTATGCGGAAGCTTTCTTT.

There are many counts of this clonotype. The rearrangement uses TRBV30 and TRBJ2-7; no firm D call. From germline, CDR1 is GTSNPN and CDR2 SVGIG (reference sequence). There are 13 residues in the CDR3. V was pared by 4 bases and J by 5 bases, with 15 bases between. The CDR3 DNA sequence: TGTGCCTGGAATGGCGACTCCGGCCACGAGCAGTACTTC. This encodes CAWNGDSGHEQYF.

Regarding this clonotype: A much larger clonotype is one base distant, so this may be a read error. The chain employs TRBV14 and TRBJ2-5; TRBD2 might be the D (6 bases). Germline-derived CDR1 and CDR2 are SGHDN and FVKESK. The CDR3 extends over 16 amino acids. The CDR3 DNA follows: TGTGCCAGCAGCTTAAGCGGACCGGAGGGATCAGAGACCCTGTACTTC. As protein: CASSLSGPEGSETLYF.

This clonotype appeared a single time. CDR3 coding DNA: TGTGCCAGCAGTCGGACTAGCGGGAGGCCCAAGCACCCCCAAGGCCGCACAGATACGCAGTATTTT. Encoded protein: CASSRTSGRPKHPQGRTDTQYF. The chain couples TRBV28 to TRBJ2-3; TRBD2 matches at 14 bases. Germline trimming cut 5 bases from V and 1 base from J; bases unmatched to any gene: 20. The CDR3 has 22 residues. Germline loops: CDR1 MDHEN, CDR2 SYDVKM. The whole variable domain, remainder taken from reference TRBV28 and TRBJ2-3, is DVKVTQSSRYLVKRTGEKVFLECVQDMDHENMFWYRQDPGLGLRLIYFSYDVKMKEKGDIPEGYSVSREKKERFSLILESASTNQTSMYLCASSRTSGRPKHPQGRTDTQYFGPGTRLTVL.

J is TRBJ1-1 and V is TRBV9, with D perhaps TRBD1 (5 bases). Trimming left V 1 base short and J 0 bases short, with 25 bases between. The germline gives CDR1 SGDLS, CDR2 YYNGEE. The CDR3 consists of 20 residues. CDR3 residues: CASSVKGGAPPGWLNTEAFF. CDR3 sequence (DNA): TGTGCCAGCAGCGTAAAAGGAGGGGCACCCCCCGGATGGTTGAACACTGAAGCTTTCTTT.

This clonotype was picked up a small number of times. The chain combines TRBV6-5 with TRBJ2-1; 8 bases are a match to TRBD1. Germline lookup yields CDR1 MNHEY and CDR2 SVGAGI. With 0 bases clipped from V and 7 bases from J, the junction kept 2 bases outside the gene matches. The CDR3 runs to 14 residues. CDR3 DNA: TGTGCCAGCAGTTACTCGAACAGGGGGAATGAGCAGTTCTTC. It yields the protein CASSYSNRGNEQFF.

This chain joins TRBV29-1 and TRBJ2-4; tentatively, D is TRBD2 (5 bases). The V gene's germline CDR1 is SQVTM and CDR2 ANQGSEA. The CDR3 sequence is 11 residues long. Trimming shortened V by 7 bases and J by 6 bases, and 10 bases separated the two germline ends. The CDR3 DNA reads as TGCAGCGCCATCGGGGTAAACATTCAGTACTTC. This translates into CSAIGVNIQYF.

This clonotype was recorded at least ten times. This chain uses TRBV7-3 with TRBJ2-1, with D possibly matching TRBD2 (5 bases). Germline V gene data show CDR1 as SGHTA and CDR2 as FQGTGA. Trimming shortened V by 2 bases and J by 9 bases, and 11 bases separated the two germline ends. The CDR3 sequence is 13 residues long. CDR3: CASSLLPGIEQFF. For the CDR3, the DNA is TGTGCCAGCAGCTTACTCCCCGGGATTGAGCAGTTCTTC. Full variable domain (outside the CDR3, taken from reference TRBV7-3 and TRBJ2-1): GAGVSQTPSNKVTEKGKYVELRCDPISGHTALYWYRQSLGQGPEFLIYFQGTGAADDSGLPNDRFFAVRPEGSVSTLKIQRTERGDSAVYLCASSLLPGIEQFFGPGTRLTVL.

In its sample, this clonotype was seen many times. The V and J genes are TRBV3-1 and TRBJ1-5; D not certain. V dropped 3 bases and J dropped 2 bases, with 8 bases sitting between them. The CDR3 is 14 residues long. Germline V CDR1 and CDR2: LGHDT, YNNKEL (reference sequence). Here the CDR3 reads CASSQDVGNQPQHF. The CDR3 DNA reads TGTGCCAGCAGCCAGGATGTGGGCAATCAGCCCCAGCATTTT.

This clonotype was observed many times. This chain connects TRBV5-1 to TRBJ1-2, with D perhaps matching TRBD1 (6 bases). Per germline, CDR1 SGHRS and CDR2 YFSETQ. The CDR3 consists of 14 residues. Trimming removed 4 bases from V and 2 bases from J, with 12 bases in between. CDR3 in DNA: TGCGCCAGCAGCCTCACCGGACAGAACTATGGCTACACCTTC. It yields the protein CASSLTGQNYGYTF.

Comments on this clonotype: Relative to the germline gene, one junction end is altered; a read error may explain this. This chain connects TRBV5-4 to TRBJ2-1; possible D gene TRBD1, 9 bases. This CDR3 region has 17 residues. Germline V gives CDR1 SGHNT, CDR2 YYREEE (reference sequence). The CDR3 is CASSAHRGRGAGNEQFF. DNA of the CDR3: TGCGCCAGCAGCGCCCACAGGGGGCGGGGGGCGGGCAATGAGCAGTTCTTC.

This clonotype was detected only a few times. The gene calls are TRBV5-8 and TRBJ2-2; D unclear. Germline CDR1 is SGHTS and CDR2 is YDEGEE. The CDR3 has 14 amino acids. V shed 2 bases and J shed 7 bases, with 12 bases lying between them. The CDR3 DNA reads TGTGCCAGCAGCTTACCTCAGGATGACGGGGAGCTGTTTTTT. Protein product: CASSLPQDDGELFF.

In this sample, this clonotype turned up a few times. DNA of the CDR3: TGTGCCAGCAGTTCCGAGGCGCAAGAGACCCAGTACTTC. Translating gives CASSSEAQETQYF. The chain uses TRBV7-3 and TRBJ2-5; D gene uncertain. Germline loops: CDR1 SGHTA, CDR2 FQGTGA. The V end lost 6 bases, the J end lost 2 bases, and 10 bases lay between the germline ends. The CDR3 length is 13 residues.

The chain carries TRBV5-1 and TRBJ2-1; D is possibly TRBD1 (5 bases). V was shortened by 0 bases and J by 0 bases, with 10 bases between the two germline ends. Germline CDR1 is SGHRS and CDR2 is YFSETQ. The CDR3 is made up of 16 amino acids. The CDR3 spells CASSLATGRSYNEQFF. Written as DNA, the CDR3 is TGCGCCAGCAGCTTGGCCACAGGCCGCTCCTACAATGAGCAGTTCTTC.

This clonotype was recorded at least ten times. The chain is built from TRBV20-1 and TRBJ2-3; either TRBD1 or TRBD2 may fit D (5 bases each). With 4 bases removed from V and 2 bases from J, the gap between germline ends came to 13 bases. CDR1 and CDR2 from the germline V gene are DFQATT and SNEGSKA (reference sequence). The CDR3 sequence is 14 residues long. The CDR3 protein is CSATPGTSTDTQYF. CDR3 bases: TGCAGTGCTACACCTGGGACCTCCACAGATACGCAGTATTTT.

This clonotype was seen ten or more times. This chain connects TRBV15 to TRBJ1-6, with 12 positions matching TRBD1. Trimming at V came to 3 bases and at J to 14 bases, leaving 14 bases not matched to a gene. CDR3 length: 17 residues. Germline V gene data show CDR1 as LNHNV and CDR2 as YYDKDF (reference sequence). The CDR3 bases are TGTGCCACCAGCAGTGAGTCCCGGGACAGGGGGCTCCAGGCCCTCCACTTT. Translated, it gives CATSSESRDRGLQALHF.

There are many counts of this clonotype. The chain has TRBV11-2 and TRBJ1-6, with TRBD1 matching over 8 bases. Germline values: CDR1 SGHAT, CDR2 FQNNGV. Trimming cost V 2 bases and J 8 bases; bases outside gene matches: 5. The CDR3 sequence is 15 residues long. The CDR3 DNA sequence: TGTGCCAGCAGCTTATCATCAGGGGGCCATTCACCCCTCCACTTT. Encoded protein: CASSLSSGGHSPLHF.

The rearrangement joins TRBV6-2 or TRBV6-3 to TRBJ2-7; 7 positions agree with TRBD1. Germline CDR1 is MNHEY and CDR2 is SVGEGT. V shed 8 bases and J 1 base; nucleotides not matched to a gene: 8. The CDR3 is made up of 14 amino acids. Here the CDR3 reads CASGPTGMSYEQYF. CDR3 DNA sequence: TGTGCCAGCGGTCCGACAGGGATGTCCTACGAGCAGTACTTC.